Each of the 29 T cell receptor beta chains below was sequenced from the same sample in a study of blood T cells in healthy people across ages (dated by TCRdb to about 2015). Library construction relied on 5' RACE. Sequenced using an Illumina HiSeq 2500. A second PCR of about 7 to 12 cycles was run with a J-beta primer mix and a sample-barcoded 5' primer. TCRdb cleaned the public reads at Q25 with fastp, built clones with MiXCR and kept in-frame beta chains. Each CDR3 protein appears once, grouped with its most common genes and DNA. Within this sample are approximately 670,000 distinct CDR3 sequences, with less than 45% of them counted one time only. The ten largest clones add up to 30% of the sample. Sequencing input: blood. The receptors stem from a man older than 75 in good health.

The chain combines TRBV29-1 with TRBJ2-5; 7 bases map to TRBD2. Germline CDR1 SQVTM, CDR2 ANQGSEA. J lost 11 bases, V lost 6 bases, and 24 bases had no gene match. The CDR3 contains 16 residues. CDR3 in amino acids: CSVLREGSTIYNEQYF. For the CDR3, the DNA is TGCAGCGTCCTAAGGGAGGGTAGCACAATTTACAATGAGCAGTACTTC.

This clonotype was counted between two and nine times. The chain couples TRBV11-1 to TRBJ2-1; 11 bases are shared with TRBD2. Trimming removed 4 bases from V and 5 bases from J; junction bases left unmatched: 10. This CDR3 has 17 residues. CDR1 SGHAT and CDR2 FQDESV come from the germline V gene (reference sequence). DNA of the CDR3: TGTGCCAGCAGCTCCCCGGGACTAGCGGCCCGGGACAATGAGCAGTTCTTC. Translating gives CASSSPGLAARDNEQFF.

This clonotype was observed a few times. V usage is TRBV5-1 and J usage is TRBJ2-7; no definite D call. Germline V gene data show CDR1 as SGHRS and CDR2 as YFSETQ. Trimming took 2 bases from V and 7 from J, leaving 16 bases between them. This CDR3 has 14 residues. The CDR3 reads CASSLGPGRNEQYF. CDR3 nucleotide sequence: TGCGCCAGCAGCTTAGGCCCTGGCAGGAATGAGCAGTACTTC.

As to this clonotype: Here the CDR3 omits its conserved ending phenylalanine or tryptophan, so a read error is the likely source. The gene calls are TRBV5-1 and TRBJ2-4; TRBD1 aligns across 8 bases. V gave up 4 bases and J gave up 2 bases; unmatched junction bases: 5. The CDR3 covers 15 residues. Germline CDR1 reads SGHRS; CDR2 reads YFSETQ. This CDR3 is CASSPRQGTKNIQYL. The DNA for the CDR3 is TGCGCCAGCAGCCCGAGACAGGGGACCAAAAACATTCAGTACTTA.

This clonotype was counted between two and nine times. The chain uses TRBV20-1 and TRBJ2-3, with no clear D. The V end lost 3 bases, the J end lost 3 bases, and 7 bases lay between the germline ends. The CDR3 loop spans 12 amino acids. In germline, CDR1 is DFQATT, CDR2 SNEGSKA (reference sequence). The CDR3 here is CSASLGTDTQYF. CDR3 sequence (DNA): TGCAGTGCTAGTTTGGGGACAGATACGCAGTATTTT.

This clonotype was detected a few times. This chain connects TRBV27 to TRBJ2-3, with D hard to call. The CDR3 totals 13 residues. The germline V gene has CDR1 MNHEY and CDR2 SMNVEV (reference sequence). Trimming cost V 9 bases and J 2 bases, with 12 bases left between them. CDR3 coding DNA: TGTGCCAGTGGACGAAGGCCCACAGATACGCAGTATTTT. Its protein product is CASGRRPTDTQYF.

The CDR3 sequence is CASSLETSGAYNEQFF. CDR3 bases: TGTGCCAGCAGCTTAGAGACTAGCGGAGCTTACAATGAGCAGTTCTTC. J is TRBJ2-1 and V is TRBV7-9; 9 bases match TRBD2. CDR1 is SEHNR, CDR2 FQNEAQ, per germline (reference sequence). The CDR3 length is 16 residues. V lost 1 base, J lost 4 bases, and 5 bases stayed unmatched.

The DNA of the CDR3 is TGTGCCAGCAGGGAGGTAGGGGGTGCTGGAAACACCATATATTTT. Translation gives CASREVGGAGNTIYF. V usage is TRBV6-5 and J usage is TRBJ1-3, with D maybe TRBD1 (6 bases). Germline V gene sequence: CDR1 MNHEY, CDR2 SVGAGI. Trimming removed 6 bases at V and 2 bases at J, with 14 bases between. The CDR3 extends over 15 amino acids.

The genes are TRBV20-1 and TRBJ2-1; D unclear. Germline V lookup: CDR1 DFQATT, CDR2 SNEGSKA (reference sequence). Trimming removed 1 base from V and 7 bases from J, with 14 bases in between. This CDR3 region has 14 residues. CDR3 in DNA: TGCAGTGCTAGAGTCGCCGGGTTTTGGAATGAGCAGTTCTTC. It translates to CSARVAGFWNEQFF.

Only a few counts were recorded for this clonotype. The J gene is TRBJ2-7, the V gene TRBV7-8; 8 nucleotides line up with TRBD2. The V and J ends lost 3 bases and 3 bases, in that order; junction bases with no gene match: 4. Germline loops: CDR1 SGHVS, CDR2 FQNEAQ. CDR3 size: 14 residues. CDR3 in amino acids: CASSFGGTSYEQYF. The CDR3 bases are TGTGCCAGCAGCTTCGGGGGGACTAGCTACGAGCAGTACTTC. The variable domain in full, with the rest retrieved from reference TRBV7-8 and TRBJ2-7, is GAGVSQSPRYKVAKRGQDVALRCDPISGHVSLFWYQQALGQGPEFLTYFQNEAQLDKSGLPSDRFFAERPEGSVSTLKIQRTQQEDSAVYLCASSFGGTSYEQYFGPGTRLTVT.

The chain is built from TRBV20-1 and TRBJ1-2; 7 bases agree with TRBD1. Per germline, CDR1 DFQATT and CDR2 SNEGSKA (reference sequence). Losses at the gene ends were 7 bases for V and 2 bases for J; bases not matched to a gene: 4. The CDR3 covers 12 residues. The CDR3 DNA follows: TGCAGTGTACCGGGACAGAACTATGGCTACACCTTC. It translates to CSVPGQNYGYTF.

In its sample, this clonotype was seen a few times. This chain connects TRBV6-2 or TRBV6-3 to TRBJ2-7; 9 bases fit TRBD1. V trimming: 6 bases; J trimming: 2 bases; junction bases outside the gene matches: 8. The length of the CDR3 is 15 residues. Germline CDR1 reads MNHEY; CDR2 reads SVGEGT. This CDR3 reads CASRADRGPPYEQYF. CDR3 nucleotide sequence: TGTGCCAGCAGGGCGGACAGGGGACCCCCCTACGAGCAGTACTTC.

The J gene is TRBJ1-5, the V gene TRBV5-1; D not certain. The CDR3 contains 15 residues. V lost 0 bases to trimming and J lost 4 bases, with 11 bases between them. The germline gives CDR1 SGHRS, CDR2 YFSETQ. The CDR3 DNA reads TGCGCCAGCAGCTTGGTCGCAGGTGGTAATCAGCCCCAGCATTTT. It is translated as CASSLVAGGNQPQHF.

This clonotype was observed a handful of times. The V gene is TRBV4-2, the J gene TRBJ2-4; D gene unclear. This CDR3 region has 15 residues. V was shortened by 4 bases and J by 1 base, with 11 bases between the two germline ends. CDR1 is LGHNA and CDR2 is YNFKEQ in the germline V gene. The CDR3 sequence: CASSPPAQAKNIQYF. The CDR3, as DNA: TGTGCCAGCAGCCCTCCAGCCCAGGCCAAAAACATTCAGTACTTC.

The rearrangement joins TRBV27 to TRBJ2-7, with unresolved D. This CDR3 contains 16 residues. In germline, CDR1 is MNHEY, CDR2 SMNVEV (reference sequence). The V end was cut by 5 bases, the J end by 5 bases, with 22 bases between. The CDR3 sequence: CASSPLGFPNIHEQYF. Here the CDR3 DNA reads TGTGCCAGCAGTCCCTTGGGCTTCCCAAATATCCACGAGCAGTACTTC.

The CDR3 DNA is TGCGCCAGCAGCCGCCAGGGAACAGCTGAAGCTTTCTTT. Protein: CASSRQGTAEAFF. This chain uses TRBV5-1 with TRBJ1-1; D possibly corresponds to TRBD1 (5 bases). The CDR3 runs 13 residues. Trimming stripped 4 bases from V and 6 bases from J, with 13 bases between. Germline assignment: CDR1 SGHRS and CDR2 YFSETQ.

This clonotype was found a few times. The chain has TRBV5-1 and TRBJ2-5; D ambiguous. The germline V gene has CDR1 SGHRS and CDR2 YFSETQ. V gave up 1 base and J gave up 5 bases, with 12 bases separating them. The CDR3 sequence is 14 residues long. CDR3 sequence: CASSLTQRYETQYF. The CDR3, as DNA: TGCGCCAGCAGCTTGACTCAGCGATACGAGACCCAGTACTTC.

The J gene is TRBJ1-2, the V gene TRBV7-9; 7 bases are shared with TRBD1. Germline CDR1 is SEHNR and CDR2 is FQNEAQ (reference sequence). Trimming at V came to 10 bases and at J to 4 bases, leaving 15 bases not matched to a gene. CDR3 length: 15 amino acids. The CDR3 sequence: CAIHFPGQSSYGYTF. As DNA, the CDR3 is TGTGCCATCCATTTCCCGGGACAGTCTAGCTATGGCTACACCTTC.

This clonotype was seen a handful of times. The chain joins TRBV4-1 to TRBJ2-5, with a possible D match to TRBD1 (5 bases). The V gene lost 1 base and the J gene lost 4 bases, with 16 bases spanning the gap. Looked up from germline, CDR1 is MGHRA and CDR2 is YSYEKL. This CDR3 is built from 16 residues. Written as DNA, the CDR3 is TGCGCCAGCAGCCAAGGGGGCCAGGCAGGGTCAGAGACCCAGTACTTC. Amino acid sequence: CASSQGGQAGSETQYF.

This clonotype has more than one count but fewer than ten. The genes are TRBV7-8 and TRBJ2-7; the D gene is possibly TRBD1 (5 bases). The CDR3 contains 15 residues. The V and J ends lost 1 base and 4 bases respectively, with 14 bases between them. CDR1 and CDR2 (germline): SGHVS, FQNEAQ. In DNA form, the CDR3 reads TGTGCCAGCAGCTTAGAGCCAGGGATTGGATACGAGCAGTACTTC. It is translated as CASSLEPGIGYEQYF.

The V and J genes are TRBV20-1 and TRBJ1-5; 8 bases line up with TRBD1. From germline, CDR1 is DFQATT and CDR2 SNEGSKA (reference sequence). The CDR3 runs to 13 residues. V shed 6 bases, J shed 6 bases, and the junction held 7 bases outside the gene matches. The CDR3 coding sequence is TGCAGTGCCGCCCCAGGGGGCGGTCAGCCCCAGCATTTT. It codes for CSAAPGGGQPQHF.

This clonotype was observed a few times. The chain has TRBV6-1 and TRBJ1-2, with D maybe TRBD1 (5 bases). This CDR3 has 13 residues. Trimming shortened V by 6 bases and J by 6 bases, and 14 bases separated the two germline ends. Germline CDR1 reads MNHNS; CDR2 reads SASEGT. The CDR3 spells CASRPTAINGYTF. The CDR3 DNA follows: TGTGCCAGCAGACCGACAGCGATAAATGGCTACACCTTC.

The rearrangement joins TRBV20-1 to TRBJ2-1, with TRBD1 matching over 8 bases. Germline trimming cut 1 base from V and 9 bases from J; bases unmatched to any gene: 11. This CDR3 is 15 amino acids long. Germline-derived CDR1 and CDR2 are DFQATT and SNEGSKA (reference sequence). CDR3 coding DNA: TGCAGTGCTAGAGTGGTCTTCCAGGGGGCGGGTGAGCAGTTCTTC. It translates to CSARVVFQGAGEQFF.

This chain joins TRBV24-1 and TRBJ2-1; D not resolved. Looked up from germline, CDR1 is KGHDR and CDR2 is SFDVKD. The V end was cut by 4 bases, the J end by 7 bases, with 4 bases between. This CDR3 region has 11 residues. CDR3 nucleotides: TGTGCCACCAGTGAGGTGAATGAGCAGTTCTTC. It specifies CATSEVNEQFF.

The table lists this clonotype with a few counts. The chain links TRBV6-5 to TRBJ2-7; perhaps TRBD1 as D (6 bases). The CDR3 is 13 amino acids. The ends were cut back, 0 bases at V and 4 bases at J, with 7 bases in the middle. CDR1 is MNHEY and CDR2 is SVGAGI in the germline V gene. The CDR3: CASSYSRGYEQYF. The CDR3 nucleotides read TGTGCCAGCAGTTACTCGAGGGGGTACGAGCAGTACTTC.

In the case of this clonotype: An end of the junction does not agree with germline; a read error may underlie this. The J gene is TRBJ2-5, the V gene TRBV5-1; no firm D call. Germline V lookup: CDR1 SGHRS, CDR2 YFSETQ. This CDR3 has 12 amino acids. CDR3 bases: TGCGCCAGCAGCTTGGGAGAAGAGACCCGGTACTTC. It translates to CASSLGEETRYF.

The V and J genes are TRBV20-1 and TRBJ1-2; 8 positions agree with TRBD1. The V gene end was trimmed by 0 bases and the J gene end by 5 bases; junction bases not matched to a gene: 5. CDR1 is DFQATT and CDR2 is SNEGSKA in the germline V gene (reference sequence). The CDR3 has 14 amino acids. CDR3 protein: CSARDPGTGYGYTF. The CDR3 region has the DNA TGCAGTGCTAGAGATCCTGGGACAGGTTATGGCTACACCTTC.

This clonotype was recorded a few times. The V gene is TRBV18, the J gene TRBJ2-7; 7 bases agree with TRBD1. The end of the DNA is better explained by TRBJ2-5, so the J call may be wrong. This CDR3 has 14 amino acids. Germline CDR1 KGHSH, CDR2 LQKENI. The CDR3 DNA is TGTGCCAGCCTTACGAACAGGGGTGCTGAGACCCAGTACTTC. This sequence encodes CASLTNRGAETQYF.

This clonotype was seen a few times. This sequence joins TRBV12-3 or TRBV12-4 and TRBJ2-2; no firm D call. Trimming stripped 6 bases from V and 7 bases from J, with 15 bases between. This CDR3 has 14 residues. The CDR3 is CASRQSTTNGELFF. The CDR3 DNA reads TGTGCCAGCAGACAATCGACAACCAACGGGGAGCTGTTTTTT.